This T cell receptor beta chain was sequenced for a study of CD8 T cells in ankylosing spondylitis. The germline CDR1 and CDR2 sequences are DFQATT and SNEGSKA (reference sequence). This CDR3 comprises 17 residues. General study findings and limits: A motif of several highly homologous TCR beta variants was seen as apparently characteristic of ankylosing spondylitis blood.

This clonotype came up many times. Its specificity is not known. TCRdb independently ran MiXCR on the 5' RACE reads; one entry per CDR3 protein. The profile shows more than 500,000 distinct CDR3 sequences, 5.3% of them singletons. This TCR derives from a male donor with ankylosing spondylitis. The sample comprised blood, either unsorted or a sorted T cell fraction (not recorded which). The gene calls are TRBV20-1 and TRBJ2-5; 7 bases align to TRBD1. The CDR3 region has the DNA TGCACCCCCTACCACGGCCCTAGGGGGCGGGTTCAAGAGACCCAGTACTTC. Translating gives CTPYHGPRGRVQETQYF.